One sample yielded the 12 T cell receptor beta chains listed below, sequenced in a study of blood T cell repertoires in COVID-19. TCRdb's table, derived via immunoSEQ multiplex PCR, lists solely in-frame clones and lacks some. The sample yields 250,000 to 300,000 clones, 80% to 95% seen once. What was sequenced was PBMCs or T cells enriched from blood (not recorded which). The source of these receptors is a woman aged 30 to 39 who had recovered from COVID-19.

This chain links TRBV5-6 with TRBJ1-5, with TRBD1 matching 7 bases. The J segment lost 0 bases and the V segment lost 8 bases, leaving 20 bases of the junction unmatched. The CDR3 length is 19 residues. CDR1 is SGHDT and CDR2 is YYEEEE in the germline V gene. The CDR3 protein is CASTNFRDRETYSNQPQHF. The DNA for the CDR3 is TGTGCCAGTACTAATTTCAGGGACAGAGAAACTTATAGCAATCAGCCCCAGCATTTT.

For the CDR3, the DNA is TGTGCCAGCAGCTTTGTGACAGAGAACACCGGGGAGCTGTTTTTT. Protein sequence: CASSFVTENTGELFF. The chain employs TRBV7-6 and TRBJ2-2; maybe TRBD1 (5 bases). Germline CDR1 and CDR2: SGHVS and FNYEAQ. V was trimmed by 3 bases and J by 1 base, leaving 9 bases between them. The CDR3 runs to 15 residues. Using reference TRBV7-6 and TRBJ2-2 for the parts outside the CDR3, the full variable domain is GAGVSQSPRYKVTKRGQDVALRCDPISGHVSLYWYRQALGQGPEFLTYFNYEAQQDKSGLPNDRFSAERPEGSISTLTIQRTEQRDSAMYRCASSFVTENTGELFFGEGSRLTVL.

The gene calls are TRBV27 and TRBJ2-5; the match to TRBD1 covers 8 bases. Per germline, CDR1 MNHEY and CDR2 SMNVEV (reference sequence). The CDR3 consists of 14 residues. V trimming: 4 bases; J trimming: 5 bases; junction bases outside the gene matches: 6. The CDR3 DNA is TGTGCCAGCAGTTCCGGACAGGGAGGTGAGACCCAGTACTTC. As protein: CASSSGQGGETQYF.

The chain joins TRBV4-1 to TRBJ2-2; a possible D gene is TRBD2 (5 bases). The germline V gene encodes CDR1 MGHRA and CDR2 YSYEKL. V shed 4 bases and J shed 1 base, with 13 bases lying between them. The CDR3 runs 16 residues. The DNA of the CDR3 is TGCGCCAGCAGCCGGACCCTCGGGGAGAACACCGGGGAGCTGTTTTTT. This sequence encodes CASSRTLGENTGELFF.

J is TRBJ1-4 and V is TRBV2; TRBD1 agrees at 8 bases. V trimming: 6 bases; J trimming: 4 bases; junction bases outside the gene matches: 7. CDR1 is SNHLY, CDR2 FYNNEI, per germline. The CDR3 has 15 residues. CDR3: CASSDRGQSNEKLFF. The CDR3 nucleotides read TGTGCCAGCAGCGACAGGGGTCAAAGTAATGAAAAACTGTTTTTT. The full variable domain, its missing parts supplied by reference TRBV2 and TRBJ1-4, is EPEVTQTPSHQVTQMGQEVILRCVPISNHLYFYWYRQILGQKVEFLVSFYNNEISEKSEIFDDQFSVERPDGSNFTLKIRSTKLEDSAMYFCASSDRGQSNEKLFFGSGTQLSVL.

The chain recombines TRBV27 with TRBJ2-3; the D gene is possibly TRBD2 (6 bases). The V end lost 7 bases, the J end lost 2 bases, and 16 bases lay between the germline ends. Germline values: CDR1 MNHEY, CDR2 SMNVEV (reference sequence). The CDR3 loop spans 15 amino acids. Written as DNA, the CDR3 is TGTGCCAGCACCCCAAGGGCGGGGATCACAGATACGCAGTATTTT. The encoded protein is CASTPRAGITDTQYF.

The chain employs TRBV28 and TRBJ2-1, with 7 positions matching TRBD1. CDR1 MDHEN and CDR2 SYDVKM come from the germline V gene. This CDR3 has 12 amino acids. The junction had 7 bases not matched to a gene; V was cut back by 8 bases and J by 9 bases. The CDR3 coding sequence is TGTGCCAGCGCGAACAGGGGTGGTGAGCAGTTCTTC. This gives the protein CASANRGGEQFF.

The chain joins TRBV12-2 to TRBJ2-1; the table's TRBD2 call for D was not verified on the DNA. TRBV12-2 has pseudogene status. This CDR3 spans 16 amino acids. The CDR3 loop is CASRLGKVAGYNEQFF. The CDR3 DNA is TGTGCAAGTCGCTTAGGGAAGGTAGCGGGATACAATGAGCAGTTCTTC.

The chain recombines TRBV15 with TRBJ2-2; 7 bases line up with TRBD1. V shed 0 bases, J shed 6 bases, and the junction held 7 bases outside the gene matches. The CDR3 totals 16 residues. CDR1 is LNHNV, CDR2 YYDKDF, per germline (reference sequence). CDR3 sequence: CATSRDNAGGSGELFF. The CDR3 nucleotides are TGTGCCACCAGCAGAGATAACGCAGGGGGATCCGGGGAGCTGTTTTTT.

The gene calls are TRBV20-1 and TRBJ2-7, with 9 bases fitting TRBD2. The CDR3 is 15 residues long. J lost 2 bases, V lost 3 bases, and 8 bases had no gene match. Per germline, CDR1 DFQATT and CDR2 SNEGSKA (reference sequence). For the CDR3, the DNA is TGCAGTGCTAGTCCTCCCGCTAGCGGGGCCTACGAGCAGTACTTC. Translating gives CSASPPASGAYEQYF.

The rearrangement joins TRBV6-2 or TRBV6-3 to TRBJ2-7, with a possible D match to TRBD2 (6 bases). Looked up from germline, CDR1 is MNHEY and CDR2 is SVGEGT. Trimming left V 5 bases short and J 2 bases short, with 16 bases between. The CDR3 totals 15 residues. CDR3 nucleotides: TGTGCCAGCAGTAGCGATCAGCGGGCTCCCTACGAGCAGTACTTC. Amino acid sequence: CASSSDQRAPYEQYF.

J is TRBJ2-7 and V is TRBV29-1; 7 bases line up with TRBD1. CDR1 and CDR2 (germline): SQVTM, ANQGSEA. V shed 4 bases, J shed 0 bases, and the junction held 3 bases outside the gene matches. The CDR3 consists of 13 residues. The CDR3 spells CSVVDRNSYEQYF. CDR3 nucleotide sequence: TGCAGCGTTGTGGACAGGAACTCCTACGAGCAGTACTTC.